The T cell receptor beta chain under discussion was sequenced for a study of T cell responses to AZD1222 COVID-19 vaccine. Study findings and constraints: Once two AZD1222 doses were given, Spike-specific TCR breadth and depth went up. At baseline, seropositivity was found in only 5 to 7 AZD1222 recipients. Repertoires in all cases were sampled only once the peak T cell response had passed. White British ancestry dominated among donors, who included more females, and clonal diversity was possibly underestimated.

In its sample, this clone was seen once. As yet, its antigen is unknown. Sequencing used immunoSEQ multiplex PCR; TCRdb keeps in-frame clones, though not all of them. The sample lists some 84,000 clones, 80% to 90% seen once, with 9.5% to 13% in the top ten. With 2 bases removed from V and 3 bases from J, the gap between germline ends came to 13 bases. The CDR3 spans 15 residues. Looked up from germline, CDR1 is MNHNY and CDR2 is SVGAGI (reference sequence). The chain employs TRBV6-6 and TRBJ1-2; a possible D gene is TRBD1 (5 bases). This receptor was obtained from an adult who received the AZD1222 COVID-19 vaccine. The sequenced sample was peripheral blood, obtained 28 days after the second AZD1222 dose. CDR3 sequence (DNA): TGTGCCAGCAGTTACGGTCCAGGGAAGGACTATGGCTACACCTTC. Translated: CASSYGPGKDYGYTF.